A selection of T cell receptor beta chains follows, all from one sample in a study of Graves' ophthalmopathy and Graves' hyperthyroidism. MiXCR was run by TCRdb on the multiplex PCR reads, yielding one entry per CDR3 protein. Among under 400,000 distinct CDR3 sequences listed, 17% were seen once. The sample consisted of peripheral blood. These TCRs come from an adult man with Graves' ophthalmopathy. CDR3s include the opening cysteine and the closing phenylalanine or tryptophan. Fields, in order: CDR3 length, clone size, V gene, J gene, D gene, CDR3 protein, CDR3 DNA. A D gene is named only where the DNA matches it firmly. Clone sizes are given selectively: once, few, many, or a class where the clone is expanded.

>13|NA|TRBV15|TRBJ1-2|TRBD1
CATSGGQGSGYTF
TGTGCCACCAGCGGGGGACAGGGAAGTGGCTACACCTTC
>14|NA|TRBV19|TRBJ2-2|NA
CASSPLLGLVVLFF
TGTGCCAGTAGTCCTCTATTGGGGTTGGTGGTGCTGTTTTTT
>16|many|TRBV6-5|TRBJ2-7|TRBD1
CASSFSPTGSNYEQYF
TGTGCCAGCAGTTTCTCCCCGACAGGGAGTAACTACGAGCAGTACTTC
>15|NA|TRBV4-1|TRBJ2-5|NA
CASSREFSDGQAQYF
TGCGCCAGCAGCCGAGAATTTAGCGACGGGCAGGCCCAGTACTTC
>12|many|TRBV6-2/TRBV6-3|TRBJ1-2|NA
CASRPGNYGYTF
TGTGCCAGCAGGCCTGGGAACTATGGCTACACCTTC
>14|many|TRBV11-3|TRBJ2-7|NA
CASSFSGEDYEQYF
TGTGCCAGCAGCTTTTCTGGGGAGGATTATGAGCAGTACTTC
>14|NA|TRBV11-2|TRBJ1-6|NA
CASSLGISNSPLHF
TGTGCCAGCAGCTTAGGGATTTCTAATTCACCCCTCCACTTT
>18|many|TRBV20-1|TRBJ2-2|TRBD2
CSARRLRLAGEGTGELFF
TGCAGTGCTAGAAGACTAAGGCTAGCGGGAGAGGGGACCGGGGAGCTGTTTTTT
>13|few|TRBV5-1|TRBJ2-5|NA
CATSLAGMETQYF
TGCGCCACCTCCCTGGCGGGAATGGAGACCCAGTACTTC
>15|many|TRBV7-9|TRBJ2-5|TRBD2
CASSPVGTTGETQYF
TGTGCCAGCAGCCCTGTAGGGACTACCGGGGAGACCCAGTACTTC
>13|many|TRBV24-1|TRBJ2-7|NA
CATSKDSTYEQYF
TGTGCCACCAGCAAGGACAGTACCTACGAGCAGTACTTC
>14|few|TRBV18|TRBJ1-1|NA
CASSPVTANTEAFF
TGTGCCAGCTCACCCGTGACGGCTAACACTGAAGCTTTCTTT
>13|many|TRBV6-1|TRBJ2-7|NA
CATFGGASYEQYF
TGTGCCACCTTTGGGGGGGCCTCCTACGAGCAGTACTTC
>13|many|TRBV28|TRBJ2-7|NA
CASNRLPNDEQYF
TGTGCCAGCAATCGTCTGCCCAACGACGAGCAGTACTTC
>14|many|TRBV28|TRBJ1-2|TRBD1
CASSTRQGVWGYTF
TGTGCCAGCAGTACCCGACAGGGTGTGTGGGGCTACACCTTC
>15|many|TRBV12-3/TRBV12-4|TRBJ1-2|NA
CASSPPGTAVYGYTF
TGTGCCAGCAGTCCCCCCGGGACCGCTGTCTATGGCTACACCTTC
>14|many|TRBV30|TRBJ1-5|NA
CAWSVMGRRQPQHF
TGTGCCTGGAGTGTAATGGGGCGCCGGCAGCCCCAGCATTTT
>15|few|TRBV6-1|TRBJ1-2|NA
CASRPVSQPNYGYTF
TGTGCCAGTCGACCCGTAAGCCAGCCCAACTATGGCTACACCTTC
>15|many|TRBV29-1|TRBJ2-7|NA
CSVVWSSEPLYEQYF
TGCAGCGTTGTTTGGTCTAGCGAGCCCCTCTACGAGCAGTACTTC
>16|many|TRBV24-1|TRBJ2-5|TRBD1
CATSPSPGQGILGEYF
TGTGCCACCTCCCCTTCGCCGGGACAGGGAATTTTAGGAGAGTACTTC
>13|many|TRBV12-3/TRBV12-4|TRBJ2-7|NA
CASSTGRNYEQYF
TGTGCCAGCAGTACGGGACGGAACTACGAGCAGTACTTC
>11|many|TRBV20-1|TRBJ2-7|NA
CSASKGYEQYF
TGCAGTGCTAGTAAGGGATACGAGCAGTACTTC
>15|many|TRBV15|TRBJ1-5|TRBD1
CATQGGSTRNQPQHF
TGTGCCACCCAAGGGGGCTCGACGCGCAATCAGCCCCAGCATTTT
>15|many|TRBV7-9|TRBJ2-5|TRBD2
CASSLGGVLQETQYF
TGTGCCAGCAGCCTCGGGGGGGTCCTACAAGAGACCCAGTACTTC
>16|many|TRBV10-3|TRBJ2-7|TRBD2
CAISEGGLAGSYEQYF
TGTGCCATCAGTGAGGGGGGACTAGCGGGATCTTACGAGCAGTACTTC
>16|NA|TRBV6-1|TRBJ1-5|NA
CASSEPGGTDIQPQHF
TGTGCCAGCAGTGAACCCGGGGGGACTGACATTCAGCCCCAGCATTTT
>12|many|TRBV2|TRBJ2-7|NA
CASSENSYEQYF
TGTGCCAGCAGTGAGAATAGCTACGAGCAGTACTTC
>15|many|TRBV2|TRBJ1-5|NA
CASSDDSGGNQPQHF
TGTGCCAGCAGTGATGACTCAGGAGGCAATCAGCCCCAGCATTTT
>16|many|TRBV11-3|TRBJ2-7|NA
CASSLGGALLKYEQYF
TGTGCCAGCAGCTTAGGCGGGGCTCTATTGAAATACGAGCAGTACTTC